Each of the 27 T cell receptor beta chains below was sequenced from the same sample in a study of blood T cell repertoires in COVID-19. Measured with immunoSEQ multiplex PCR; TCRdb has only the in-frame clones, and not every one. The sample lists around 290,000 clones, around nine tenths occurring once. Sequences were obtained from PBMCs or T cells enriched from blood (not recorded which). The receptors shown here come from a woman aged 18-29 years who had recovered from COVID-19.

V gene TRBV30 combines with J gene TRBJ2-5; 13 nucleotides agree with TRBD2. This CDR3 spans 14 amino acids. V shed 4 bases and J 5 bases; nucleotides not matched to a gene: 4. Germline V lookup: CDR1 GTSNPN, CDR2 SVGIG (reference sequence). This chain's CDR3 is CAWNGLAGVETQYF. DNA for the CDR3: TGTGCCTGGAATGGACTAGCGGGAGTGGAGACCCAGTACTTC.

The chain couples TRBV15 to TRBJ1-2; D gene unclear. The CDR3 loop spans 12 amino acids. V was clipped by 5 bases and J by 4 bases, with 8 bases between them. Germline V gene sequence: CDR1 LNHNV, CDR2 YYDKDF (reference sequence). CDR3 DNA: TGTGCCACCAGCGAGGTCCCCTATGGCTACACCTTC. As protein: CATSEVPYGYTF.

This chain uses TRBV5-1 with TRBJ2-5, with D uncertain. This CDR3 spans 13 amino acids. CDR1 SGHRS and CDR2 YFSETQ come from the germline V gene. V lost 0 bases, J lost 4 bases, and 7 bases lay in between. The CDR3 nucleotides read TGCGCCAGCAGCTTGGATTGGCTAGAGACCCAGTACTTC. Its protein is CASSLDWLETQYF. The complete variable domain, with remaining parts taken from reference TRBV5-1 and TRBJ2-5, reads KAGVTQTPRYLIKTRGQQVTLSCSPISGHRSVSWYQQTPGQGLQFLFEYFSETQRNKGNFPGRFSGRQFSNSRSEMNVSTLELGDSALYLCASSLDWLETQYFGPGTRLLVL.

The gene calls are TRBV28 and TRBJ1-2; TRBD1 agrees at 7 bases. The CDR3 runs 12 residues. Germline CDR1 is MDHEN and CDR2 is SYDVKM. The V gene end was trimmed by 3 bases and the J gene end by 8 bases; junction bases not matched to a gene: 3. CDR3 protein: CASSFHRGGYTF. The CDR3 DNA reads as TGTGCCAGCAGTTTTCACAGGGGCGGCTACACCTTC.

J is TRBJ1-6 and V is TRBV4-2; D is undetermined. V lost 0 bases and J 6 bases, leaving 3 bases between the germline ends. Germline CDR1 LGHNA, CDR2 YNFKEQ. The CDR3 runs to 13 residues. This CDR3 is CASSQESNSPLHF. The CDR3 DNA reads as TGTGCCAGCAGCCAAGAGAGTAATTCACCCCTCCACTTT.

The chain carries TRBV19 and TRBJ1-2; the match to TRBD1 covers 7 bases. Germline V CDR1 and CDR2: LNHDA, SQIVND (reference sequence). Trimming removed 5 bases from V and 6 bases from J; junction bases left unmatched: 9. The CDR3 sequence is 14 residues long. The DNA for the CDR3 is TGTGCCAGTAGTTTCAATACAGGGGAACATGGCTACACCTTC. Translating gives CASSFNTGEHGYTF.

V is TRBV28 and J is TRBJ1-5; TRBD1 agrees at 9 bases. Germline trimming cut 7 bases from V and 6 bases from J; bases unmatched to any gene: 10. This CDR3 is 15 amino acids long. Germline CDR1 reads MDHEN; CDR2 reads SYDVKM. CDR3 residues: CASTVGQGIAQPQHF. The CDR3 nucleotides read TGTGCCAGCACCGTAGGACAGGGGATTGCTCAGCCCCAGCATTTT. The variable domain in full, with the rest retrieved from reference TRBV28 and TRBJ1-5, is DVKVTQSSRYLVKRTGEKVFLECVQDMDHENMFWYRQDPGLGLRLIYFSYDVKMKEKGDIPEGYSVSREKKERFSLILESASTNQTSMYLCASTVGQGIAQPQHFGDGTRLSIL.

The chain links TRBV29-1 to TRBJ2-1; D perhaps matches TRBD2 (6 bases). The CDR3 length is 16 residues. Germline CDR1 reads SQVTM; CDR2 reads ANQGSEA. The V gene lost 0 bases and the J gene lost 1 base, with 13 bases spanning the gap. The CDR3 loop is CSVEDLWGVSYNEQFF. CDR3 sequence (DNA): TGCAGCGTTGAAGACCTATGGGGGGTTTCCTACAATGAGCAGTTCTTC.

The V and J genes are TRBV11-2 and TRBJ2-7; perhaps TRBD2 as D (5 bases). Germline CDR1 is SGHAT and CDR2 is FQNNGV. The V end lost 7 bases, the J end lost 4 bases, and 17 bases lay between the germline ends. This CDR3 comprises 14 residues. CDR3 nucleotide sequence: TGTGCCAGCACGGACTGGGCTCCTGGGTACGAGCAGTACTTC. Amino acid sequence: CASTDWAPGYEQYF.

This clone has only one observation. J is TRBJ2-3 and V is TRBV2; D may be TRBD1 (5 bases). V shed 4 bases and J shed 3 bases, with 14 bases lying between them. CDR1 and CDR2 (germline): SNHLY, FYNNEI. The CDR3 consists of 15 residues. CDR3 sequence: CASSVGLEVTDTQYF. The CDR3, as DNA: TGTGCCAGCAGTGTGGGGCTAGAGGTGACAGATACGCAGTATTTT.

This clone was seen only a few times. The CDR3, as DNA: TGTGCCAGCAGTTTATCGCCGGGACAGGGGCAGGTTGGCTACACCTTC. As protein: CASSLSPGQGQVGYTF. This rearrangement joins TRBV27 to TRBJ1-2, with TRBD1 matching over 10 bases. Unmatched junction bases numbered 8, after V lost 0 bases and J lost 7 bases. Germline-derived CDR1 and CDR2 are MNHEY and SMNVEV (reference sequence). There are 16 residues in the CDR3.

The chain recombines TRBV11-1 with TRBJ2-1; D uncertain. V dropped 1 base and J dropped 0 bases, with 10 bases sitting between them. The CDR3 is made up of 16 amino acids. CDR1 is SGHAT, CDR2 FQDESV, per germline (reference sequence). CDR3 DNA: TGTGCCAGCAGCTTAGGAAGTATCAGCTCCTACAATGAGCAGTTCTTC. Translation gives CASSLGSISSYNEQFF.

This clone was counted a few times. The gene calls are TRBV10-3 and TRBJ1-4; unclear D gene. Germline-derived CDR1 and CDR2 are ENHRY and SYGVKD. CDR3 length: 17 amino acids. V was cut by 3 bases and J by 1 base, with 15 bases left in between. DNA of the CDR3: TGTGCCATCAGTGACCCTGGATCCGGGATAACTAATGAAAAACTGTTTTTT. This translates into CAISDPGSGITNEKLFF.

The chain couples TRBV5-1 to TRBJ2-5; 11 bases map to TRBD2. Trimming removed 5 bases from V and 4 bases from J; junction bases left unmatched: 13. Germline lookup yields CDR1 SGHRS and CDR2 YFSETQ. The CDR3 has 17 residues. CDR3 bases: TGCGCCAGCAGAATTCAACTAGCGGGAGTGACTGGAGAGACCCAGTACTTC. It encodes CASRIQLAGVTGETQYF.

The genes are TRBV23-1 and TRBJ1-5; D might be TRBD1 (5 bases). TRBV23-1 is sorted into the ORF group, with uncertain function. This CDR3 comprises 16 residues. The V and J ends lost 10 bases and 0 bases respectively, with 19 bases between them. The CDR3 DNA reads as TGCGCCATTCCCAGTGTAGGGGCCCCTAGCAATCAGCCCCAGCATTTT. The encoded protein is CAIPSVGAPSNQPQHF.

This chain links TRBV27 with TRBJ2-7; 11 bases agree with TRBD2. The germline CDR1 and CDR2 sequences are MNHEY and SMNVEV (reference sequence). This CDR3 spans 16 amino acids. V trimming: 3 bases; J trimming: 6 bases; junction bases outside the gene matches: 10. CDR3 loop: CASSFTLASGRFEQYF. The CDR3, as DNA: TGTGCCAGCAGTTTTACCCTGGCTAGCGGGAGGTTCGAGCAGTACTTC.

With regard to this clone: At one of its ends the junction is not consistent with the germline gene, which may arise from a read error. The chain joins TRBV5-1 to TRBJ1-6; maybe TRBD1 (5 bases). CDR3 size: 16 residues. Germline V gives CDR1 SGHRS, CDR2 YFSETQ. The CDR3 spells CASSPVGGSNNSPLHF. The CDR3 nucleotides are TGCGCCAGCAGCCCCGTCGGGGGGAGTAATAATTCGCCCCTCCACTTT. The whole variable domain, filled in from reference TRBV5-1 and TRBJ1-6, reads KAGVTQTPRYLIKTRGQQVTLSCSPISGHRSVSWYQQTPGQGLQFLFEYFSETQRNKGNFPGRFSGRQFSNSRSEMNVSTLELGDSALYLCASSPVGGSNNSPLHFGNGTRLTVT.

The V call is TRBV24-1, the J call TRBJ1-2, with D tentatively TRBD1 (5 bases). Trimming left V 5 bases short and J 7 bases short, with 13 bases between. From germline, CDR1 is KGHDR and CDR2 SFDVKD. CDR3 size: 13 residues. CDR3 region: CATSAMGGGGYTF. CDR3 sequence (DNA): TGTGCCACCAGTGCTATGGGGGGTGGTGGCTACACCTTC.

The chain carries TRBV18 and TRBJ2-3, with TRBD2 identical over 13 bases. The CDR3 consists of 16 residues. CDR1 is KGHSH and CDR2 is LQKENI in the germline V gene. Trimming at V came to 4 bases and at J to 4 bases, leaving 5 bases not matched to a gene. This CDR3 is CASSLQLAGGPDTQYF. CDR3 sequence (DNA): TGTGCCAGCTCACTACAACTAGCGGGGGGGCCAGATACGCAGTATTTT.

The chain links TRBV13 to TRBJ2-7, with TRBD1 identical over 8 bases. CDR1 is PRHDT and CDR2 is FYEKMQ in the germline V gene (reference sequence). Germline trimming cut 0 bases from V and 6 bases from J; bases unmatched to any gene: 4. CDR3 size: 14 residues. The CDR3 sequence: CASSLGQGEGEQYF. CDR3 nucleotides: TGTGCCAGCAGCTTAGGACAGGGGGAAGGCGAGCAGTACTTC. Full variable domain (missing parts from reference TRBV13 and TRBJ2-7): AAGVIQSPRHLIKEKRETATLKCYPIPRHDTVYWYQQGPGQDPQFLISFYEKMQSDKGSIPDRFSAQQFSDYHSELNMSSLELGDSALYFCASSLGQGEGEQYFGPGTRLTVT.

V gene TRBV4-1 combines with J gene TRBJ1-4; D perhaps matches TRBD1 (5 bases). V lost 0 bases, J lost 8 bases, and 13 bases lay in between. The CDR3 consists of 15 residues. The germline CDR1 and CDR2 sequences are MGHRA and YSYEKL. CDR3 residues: CASSQDMAGPEKLFF. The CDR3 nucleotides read TGCGCCAGCAGCCAAGATATGGCAGGGCCCGAAAAACTGTTTTTT.

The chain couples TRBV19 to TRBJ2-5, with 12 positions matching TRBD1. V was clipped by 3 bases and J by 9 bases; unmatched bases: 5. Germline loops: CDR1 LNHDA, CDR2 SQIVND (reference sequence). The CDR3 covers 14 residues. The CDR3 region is CASSMPGQGAAQYF. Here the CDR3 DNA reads TGTGCCAGTAGTATGCCGGGACAGGGGGCAGCCCAGTACTTC.

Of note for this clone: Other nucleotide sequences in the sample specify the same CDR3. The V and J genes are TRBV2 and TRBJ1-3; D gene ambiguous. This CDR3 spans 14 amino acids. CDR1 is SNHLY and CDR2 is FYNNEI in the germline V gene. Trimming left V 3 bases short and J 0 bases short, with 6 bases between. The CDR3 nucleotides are TGTGCCAGCAGTGAGAGATTCTCTGGAAACACCATATATTTT. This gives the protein CASSERFSGNTIYF. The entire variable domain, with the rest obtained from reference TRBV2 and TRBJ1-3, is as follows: EPEVTQTPSHQVTQMGQEVILRCVPISNHLYFYWYRQILGQKVEFLVSFYNNEISEKSEIFDDQFSVERPDGSNFTLKIRSTKLEDSAMYFCASSERFSGNTIYFGEGSWLTVV.

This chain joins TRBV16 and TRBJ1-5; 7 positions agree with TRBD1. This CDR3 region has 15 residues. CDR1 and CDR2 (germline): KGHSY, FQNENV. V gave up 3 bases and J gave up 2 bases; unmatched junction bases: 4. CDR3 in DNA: TGTGCCAGCAGCCATGAGGGGGCTGGCAATCAGCCCCAGCATTTT. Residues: CASSHEGAGNQPQHF.

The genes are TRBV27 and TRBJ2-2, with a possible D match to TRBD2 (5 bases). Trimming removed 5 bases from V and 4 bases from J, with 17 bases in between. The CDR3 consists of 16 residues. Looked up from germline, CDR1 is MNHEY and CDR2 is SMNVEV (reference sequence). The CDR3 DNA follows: TGTGCCAGCAGTCAACGGGCGGGTAGATCCACCGGGGAGCTGTTTTTT. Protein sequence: CASSQRAGRSTGELFF.

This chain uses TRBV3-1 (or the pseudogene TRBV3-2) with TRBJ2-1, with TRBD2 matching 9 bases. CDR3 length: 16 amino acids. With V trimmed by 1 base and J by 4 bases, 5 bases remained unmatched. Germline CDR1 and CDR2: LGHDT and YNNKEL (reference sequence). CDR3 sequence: CASSQAAGGEYNEQFF. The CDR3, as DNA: TGTGCCAGCAGCCAAGCAGCGGGGGGTGAATACAATGAGCAGTTCTTC.

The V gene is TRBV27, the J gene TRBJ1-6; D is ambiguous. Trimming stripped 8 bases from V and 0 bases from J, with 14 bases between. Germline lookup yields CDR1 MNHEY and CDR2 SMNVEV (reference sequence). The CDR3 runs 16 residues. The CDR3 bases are TGTGCCAGCCGACGAGGAGGGAGCTCCTATAATTCACCCCTCCACTTT. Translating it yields CASRRGGSSYNSPLHF.